The sequence of this T cell receptor (beta chain) was determined in a study of T-cell reconstitution after alpha-beta-depleted transplantation in children. Library preparation (for TCRbeta) was performed with unique molecular identifiers. TCRdb ran MiXCR on the PCR reads and lists one entry per CDR3 protein. The sample carries 500,000 to 750,000 distinct CDR3 sequences, about a quarter recorded once. In regard to this clonotype: Its antigen remains unknown.

The study, taken as a whole, reports: One year after transplant, T-cell counts and diversity came mostly from newly produced T cells.

The source was PBMCs, collected before TCRalphabeta/CD19-depleted stem cell transplant. This clonotype was obtained from a boy under three years old with Wiskott-Aldrich syndrome, due to receive a stem cell transplant.

CDR3 sequence: CAISEGVPEETQYF. The CDR3 nucleotides read TGTGCCATCAGTGAGGGAGTGCCGGAAGAGACCCAGTACTTC. The chain is built from TRBV10-3 and TRBJ2-5; the D is unclear. Germline V gene lookup returns CDR1 ENHRY and CDR2 SYGVKD. Trimming stripped 2 bases from V and 3 bases from J, with 10 bases between. CDR3 length equals 14 residues.